The clone carrying this TCR beta chain appeared a single time. The CDR3 sequence is 16 residues long. Germline CDR1 and CDR2: SGHRS and YFSETQ. The ends lost 3 bases at V and 1 base at J; junction bases unmatched: 7. Original data processing: Cell counts per sample came from amplifying reference gene primers. Some clones are missing from TCRdb's copy, which holds only in-frame ones; the method was immunoSEQ multiplex PCR. The V and J calls and clone size come from that table; D and trimming were worked out from the DNA. This table holds about 62,000 clones, about nine tenths found once. The data stem from a study of blood T cell repertoires in COVID-19. On the study more broadly: COVID-19 samples from acute and convalescent phases originated in the United States, Italy and Spain. PBMCs, B-cell-depleted T cells, or T cells were the source of the cDNA or gDNA that made up the material.

The sequence came from a woman of 80 years or more with acute or convalescent COVID-19. The chain combines TRBV5-1 with TRBJ2-3; 8 bases fit TRBD2. Sequencing used peripheral blood. The chain's CDR3 is CASSSLSGGGTDTQYF. The CDR3 region has the DNA TGCGCCAGCAGCTCATTAAGCGGGGGAGGCACAGATACGCAGTATTTT.